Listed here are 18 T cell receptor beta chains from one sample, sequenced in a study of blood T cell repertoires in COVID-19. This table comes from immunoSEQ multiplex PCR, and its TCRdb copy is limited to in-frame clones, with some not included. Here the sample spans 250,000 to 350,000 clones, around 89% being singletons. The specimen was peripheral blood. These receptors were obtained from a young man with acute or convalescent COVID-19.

CDR3 DNA sequence: TGCGCCAGCAGCTTCCAACAGGGCCTAAAGGATTCACCCCTCCACTTT. It yields the protein CASSFQQGLKDSPLHF. The V and J genes are TRBV5-1 and TRBJ1-6, with TRBD1 as a possible D gene (6 bases). Germline V CDR1 and CDR2: SGHRS, YFSETQ. The V end lost 2 bases, the J end lost 8 bases, and 17 bases lay between the germline ends. This CDR3 is 16 amino acids long.

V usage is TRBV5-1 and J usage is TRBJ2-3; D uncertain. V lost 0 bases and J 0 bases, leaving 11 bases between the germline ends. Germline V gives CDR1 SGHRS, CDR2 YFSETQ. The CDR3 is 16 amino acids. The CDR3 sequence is CASSLASPVSTDTQYF. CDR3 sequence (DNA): TGCGCCAGCAGCTTGGCGTCTCCAGTTAGCACAGATACGCAGTATTTT.

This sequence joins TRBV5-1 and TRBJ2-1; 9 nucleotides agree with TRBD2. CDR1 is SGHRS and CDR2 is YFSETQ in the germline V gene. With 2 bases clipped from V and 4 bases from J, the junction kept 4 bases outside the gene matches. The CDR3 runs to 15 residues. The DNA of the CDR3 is TGCGCCAGCAGCTTAACTAGCGGGCCTTACAATGAGCAGTTCTTC. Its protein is CASSLTSGPYNEQFF.

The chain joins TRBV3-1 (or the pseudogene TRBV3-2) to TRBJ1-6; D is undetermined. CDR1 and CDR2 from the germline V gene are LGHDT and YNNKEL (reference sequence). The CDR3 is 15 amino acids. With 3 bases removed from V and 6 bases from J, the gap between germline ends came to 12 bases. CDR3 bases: TGTGCCAGCAGCCAGGGCCCCGCTATTAATTCACCCCTCCACTTT. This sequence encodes CASSQGPAINSPLHF.

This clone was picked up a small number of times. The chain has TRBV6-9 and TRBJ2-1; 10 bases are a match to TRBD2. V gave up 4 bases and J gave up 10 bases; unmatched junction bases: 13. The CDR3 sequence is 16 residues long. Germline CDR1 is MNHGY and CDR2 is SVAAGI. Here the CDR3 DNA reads TGTGCCAGCAGTTCCCGTAGCGGGAGGTACTCGGAGGAGCAGTTCTTC. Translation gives CASSSRSGRYSEEQFF.

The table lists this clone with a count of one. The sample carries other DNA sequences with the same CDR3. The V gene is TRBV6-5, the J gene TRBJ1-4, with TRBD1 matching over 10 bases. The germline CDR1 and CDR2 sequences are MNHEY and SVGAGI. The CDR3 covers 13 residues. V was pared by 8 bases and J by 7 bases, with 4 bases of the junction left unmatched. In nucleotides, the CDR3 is TGTGCCAGCTCCCGGGACAGGGGTGAAAAACTGTTTTTT. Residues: CASSRDRGEKLFF.

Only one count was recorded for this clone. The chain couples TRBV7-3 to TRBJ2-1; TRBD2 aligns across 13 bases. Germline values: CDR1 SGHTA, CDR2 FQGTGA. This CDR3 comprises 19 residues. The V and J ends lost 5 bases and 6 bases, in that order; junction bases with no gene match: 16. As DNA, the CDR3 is TGTGCCAGCAGCCCATCAGGGACTAGCGGGGAATGGGACGGCAATGAGCAGTTCTTC. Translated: CASSPSGTSGEWDGNEQFF.

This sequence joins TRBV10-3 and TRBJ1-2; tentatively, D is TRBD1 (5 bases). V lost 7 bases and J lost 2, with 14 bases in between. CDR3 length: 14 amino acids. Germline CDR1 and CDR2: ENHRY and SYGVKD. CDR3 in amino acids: CAIKAREGNYGYTF. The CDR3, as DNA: TGTGCCATCAAGGCCCGGGAGGGGAACTATGGCTACACCTTC.

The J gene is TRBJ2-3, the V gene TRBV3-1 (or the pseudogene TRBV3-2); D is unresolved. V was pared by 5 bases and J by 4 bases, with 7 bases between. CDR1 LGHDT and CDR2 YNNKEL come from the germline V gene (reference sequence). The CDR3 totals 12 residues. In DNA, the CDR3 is TGTGCCAGCAGCTACGGTTCAGATACGCAGTATTTT. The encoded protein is CASSYGSDTQYF.

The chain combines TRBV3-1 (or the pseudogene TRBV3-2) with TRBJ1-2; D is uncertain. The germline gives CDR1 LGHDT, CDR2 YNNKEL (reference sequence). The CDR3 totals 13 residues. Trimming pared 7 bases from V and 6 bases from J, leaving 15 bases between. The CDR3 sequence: CASTPSVGDGYTF. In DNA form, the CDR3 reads TGTGCCAGCACCCCGTCCGTGGGAGATGGCTACACCTTC.

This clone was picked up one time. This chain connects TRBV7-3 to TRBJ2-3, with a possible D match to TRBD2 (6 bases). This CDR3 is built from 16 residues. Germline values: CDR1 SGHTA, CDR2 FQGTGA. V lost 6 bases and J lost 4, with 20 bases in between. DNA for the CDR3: TGTGCCAGCAGACTAAAAGGGCCTAGCGTTCCAGATACGCAGTATTTT. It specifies CASRLKGPSVPDTQYF.

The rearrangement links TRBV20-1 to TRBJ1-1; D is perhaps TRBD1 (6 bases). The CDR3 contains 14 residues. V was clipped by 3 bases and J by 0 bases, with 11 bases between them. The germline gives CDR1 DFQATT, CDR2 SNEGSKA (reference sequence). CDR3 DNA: TGCAGTGCTAGTGAGGGACACATGAACACTGAAGCTTTCTTT. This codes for CSASEGHMNTEAFF.

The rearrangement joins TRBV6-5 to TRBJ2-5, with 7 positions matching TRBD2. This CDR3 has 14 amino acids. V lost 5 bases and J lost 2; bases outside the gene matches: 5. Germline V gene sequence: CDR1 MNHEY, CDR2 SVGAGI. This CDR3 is CASSQPGLQETQYF. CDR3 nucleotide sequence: TGTGCCAGCAGTCAGCCGGGACTACAAGAGACCCAGTACTTC.

CDR3 in amino acids: CASSNDRLSYEQYF. The CDR3 nucleotides read TGTGCCAGCAGTAACGACAGGCTCTCCTACGAGCAGTACTTC. The chain has TRBV28 and TRBJ2-7; D might be TRBD1 (6 bases). The CDR3 length is 14 residues. CDR1 is MDHEN and CDR2 is SYDVKM in the germline V gene. V was shortened by 5 bases and J by 0 bases, with 11 bases between the two germline ends. The full variable domain, with the rest looked up from reference TRBV28 and TRBJ2-7, is DVKVTQSSRYLVKRTGEKVFLECVQDMDHENMFWYRQDPGLGLRLIYFSYDVKMKEKGDIPEGYSVSREKKERFSLILESASTNQTSMYLCASSNDRLSYEQYFGPGTRLTVT.

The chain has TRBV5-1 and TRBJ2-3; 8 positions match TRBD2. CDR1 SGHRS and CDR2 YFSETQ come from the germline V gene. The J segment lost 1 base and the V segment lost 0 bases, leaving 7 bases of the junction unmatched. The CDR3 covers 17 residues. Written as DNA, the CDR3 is TGCGCCAGCAGCTTGGCCTTCGGGGGGGTGCGCACAGATACGCAGTATTTT. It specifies CASSLAFGGVRTDTQYF.

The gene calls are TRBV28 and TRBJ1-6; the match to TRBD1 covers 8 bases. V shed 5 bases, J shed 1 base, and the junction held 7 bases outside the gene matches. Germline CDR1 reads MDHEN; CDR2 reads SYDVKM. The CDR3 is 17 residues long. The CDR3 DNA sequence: TGTGCCAGCAGTCTCCGACAGGGGTTGTCCTATAATTCACCCCTCCACTTT. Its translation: CASSLRQGLSYNSPLHF.

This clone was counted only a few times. CDR3 bases: TGTGCCAGCAGCTTGGACAGGACAAGGAATTCACCCCTCCACTTT. Residues: CASSLDRTRNSPLHF. The J gene is TRBJ1-6, the V gene TRBV5-7; weak D call: TRBD1 (5 bases). TRBV5-7 carries the ORF label, with uncertain function. This CDR3 region has 15 residues. The V and J ends lost 0 bases and 7 bases respectively, with 11 bases between them.

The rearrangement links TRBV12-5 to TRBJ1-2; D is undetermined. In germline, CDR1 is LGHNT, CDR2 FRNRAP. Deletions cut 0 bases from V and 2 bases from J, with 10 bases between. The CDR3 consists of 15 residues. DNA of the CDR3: TGTGCTAGTGGTTTGGTAAGGGAGAGAAACTATGGCTACACCTTC. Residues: CASGLVRERNYGYTF. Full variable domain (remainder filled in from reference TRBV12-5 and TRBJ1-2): DARVTQTPRHKVTEMGQEVTMRCQPILGHNTVFWYRQTMMQGLELLAYFRNRAPLDDSGMPKDRFSAEMPDATLATLKIQPSEPRDSAVYFCASGLVRERNYGYTFGSGTRLTVV.